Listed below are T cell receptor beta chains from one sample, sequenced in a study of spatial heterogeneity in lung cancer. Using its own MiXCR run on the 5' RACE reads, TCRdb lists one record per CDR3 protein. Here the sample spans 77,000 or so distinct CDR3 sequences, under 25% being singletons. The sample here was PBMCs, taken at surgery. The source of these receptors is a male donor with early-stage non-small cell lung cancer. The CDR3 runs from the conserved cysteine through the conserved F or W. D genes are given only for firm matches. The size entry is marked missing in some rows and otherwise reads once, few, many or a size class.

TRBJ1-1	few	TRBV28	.	TGTGCCAGCAGTCCCGTGGAGAGGGTAGGGAACACTGAAGCTTTCTTT	CASSPVERVGNTEAFF
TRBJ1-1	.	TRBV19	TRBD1	TGTGCCAGTAGTCTTATAAGATCCGGGACAGGGCTGGGGAACACTGAAGCTTTCTTT	CASSLIRSGTGLGNTEAFF
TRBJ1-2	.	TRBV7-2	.	TGTGCCAGCAGCTCGGGTCCCTGGACAGCTTATGGCTACACCTTC	CASSSGPWTAYGYTF
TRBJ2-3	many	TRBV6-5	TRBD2	TGTGCCAGCAGCGCGGGGGGCCCCACAGATACGCAGTATTTT	CASSAGGPTDTQYF
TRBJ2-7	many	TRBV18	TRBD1	TGTGCCAGCTCACCTGGACAGGTCAGCTCCTACGAGCAGTACTTC	CASSPGQVSSYEQYF
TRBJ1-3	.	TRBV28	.	TGTGCCAGCAGTTCTACAGTCCACTCTGGAAACACCATATATTTT	CASSSTVHSGNTIYF
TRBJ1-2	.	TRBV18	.	TGTGCCAGCTCAGAGGGGACTAACTATGGCTACACCTTC	CASSEGTNYGYTF
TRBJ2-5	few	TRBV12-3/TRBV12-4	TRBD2	TGTGCCAGCAGTTTACTAGCGGGGCCGCAAGAGACCCAGTACTTC	CASSLLAGPQETQYF
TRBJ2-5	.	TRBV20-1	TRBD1	TGCAGTGCTAGAAAACAGGGGATCGAGTCCCAGTACTTC	CSARKQGIESQYF
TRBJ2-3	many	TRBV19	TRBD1	TGTGCCAGTAGTCCGGGACAGACAGATACGCAGTATTTT	CASSPGQTDTQYF
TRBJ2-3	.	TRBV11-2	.	TGTGCCAGCAGCTGGGCCAGCACAGATACGCAGTATTTT	CASSWASTDTQYF
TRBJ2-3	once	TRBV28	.	TGTGCCAGCAATGAGGCTGGAGATACGCAGTATTTT	CASNEAGDTQYF
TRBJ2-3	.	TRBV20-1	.	TGCAGTGCTAGCGGGGGCAACACAGATACGCAGTATTTT	CSASGGNTDTQYF
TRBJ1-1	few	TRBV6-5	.	TGTGCCAGCATTCCCGCGGGGATCGGTGAAGCTTTCTTT	CASIPAGIGEAFF
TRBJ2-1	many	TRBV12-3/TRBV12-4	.	TGTGCCAGCACTCCCGATATCTCCTACAATGAGCAGTTCTTC	CASTPDISYNEQFF
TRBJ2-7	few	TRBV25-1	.	TGTGCCAGCAGTGAATTCGACGAGCAGTACTTC	CASSEFDEQYF
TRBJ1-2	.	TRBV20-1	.	TGCAGTGCCCAGAAGGACCATCTGGTCTATGGCTACACCTTC	CSAQKDHLVYGYTF
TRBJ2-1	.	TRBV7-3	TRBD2	TGTGCCAGCAGCGTGGGACTAGCGCCCTACAATGAGCAGTTCTTC	CASSVGLAPYNEQFF
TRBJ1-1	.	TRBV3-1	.	TGTGCCAGCAGCCCCCAGATAGAGAGGGTGGCTTTCTTT	CASSPQIERVAFF
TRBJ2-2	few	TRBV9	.	TGTGCCAGCAGCGGACTGAGTACGGGGGAGCTGTTTTTT	CASSGLSTGELFF
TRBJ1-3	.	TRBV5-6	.	TGTGCCAGCAGCTTGGGTCCCTCTGGAAACACCATATATTTT	CASSLGPSGNTIYF
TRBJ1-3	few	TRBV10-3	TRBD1	TGTGCCATCAGTACCGACAGGGCAACTGGAAACACCATATATTTT	CAISTDRATGNTIYF
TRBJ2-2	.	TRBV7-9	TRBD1	TGTGCCAGCAGCCGTCCCGGGACAGGGGCCGTGAACACCGGGGAGCTGTTTTTT	CASSRPGTGAVNTGELFF
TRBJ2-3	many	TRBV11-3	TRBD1	TGTGCCAGCAGCTTAGGACAGGGGGAACTGTACGCAGATACGCAGTATTTT	CASSLGQGELYADTQYF
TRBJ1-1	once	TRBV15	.	TGTGCCACCAGCAGAGACCCCGGCACTGAAGCTTTCTTT	CATSRDPGTEAFF
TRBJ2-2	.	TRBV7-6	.	TGTGCCAGCAGCTTAGGGTGGGGGACAAGCACCGGGGAGCTGTTTTTT	CASSLGWGTSTGELFF
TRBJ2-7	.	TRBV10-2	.	TGCGCCACGGACTACCAGGACGAGCAGTACTTC	CATDYQDEQYF
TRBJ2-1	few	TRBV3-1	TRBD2	TGTGCCAGCAGCCTCCTAGCGGGCCGCCCCTACAATGAGCAGTTCTTC	CASSLLAGRPYNEQFF
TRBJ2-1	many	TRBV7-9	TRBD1	TGTGCCAGCAGTATGGGACAGGGAGGGTACAATGAGCAGTTCTTC	CASSMGQGGYNEQFF
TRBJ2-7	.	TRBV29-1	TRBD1	TGCAGCGCCCGGGACAGAACCTACGAGCAGTACTTC	CSARDRTYEQYF
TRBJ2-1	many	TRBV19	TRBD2	TGTGCCAGTAGTCTTTTCGCGGGAGGGTCTTACAATGAGCAGTTCTTC	CASSLFAGGSYNEQFF
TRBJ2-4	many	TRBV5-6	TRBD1	TGTGCCAGCAGCGTGGATATTACAGGGGGCTGGTACTTC	CASSVDITGGWYF
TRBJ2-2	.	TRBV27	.	TGTGCCAGCAGTCCCCTGAACACCGGGGAGCTGTTTTTT	CASSPLNTGELFF
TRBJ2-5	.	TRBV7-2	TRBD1	TGTGCCAGCAGTTACCTGGGACAGCAAGAGACCCAGTACTTC	CASSYLGQQETQYF
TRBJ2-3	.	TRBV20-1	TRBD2	TGCAGTGCTCTTCTCCCGGGACTAGCGGGGGTAGCGCAGTATTTT	CSALLPGLAGVAQYF
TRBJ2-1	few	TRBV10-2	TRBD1	TGCGCCAGCAGTGCAGGGGGCGATGAGCAGTTCTTC	CASSAGGDEQFF
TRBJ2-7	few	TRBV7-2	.	TGTGCCAGCAGCCCGCGGTGGCAGGGTATAGGATCCGAGAACTTC	CASSPRWQGIGSENF
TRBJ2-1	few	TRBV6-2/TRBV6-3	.	TGTGCCAGCACCCCATCGGGACTTCACTACAATGAGCAGTTCTTC	CASTPSGLHYNEQFF
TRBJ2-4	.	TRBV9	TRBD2	TGTGCCAGCAGCGTCGACCCCCTGACTAGCGGGGTCAAAAACATTCAGTACTTC	CASSVDPLTSGVKNIQYF
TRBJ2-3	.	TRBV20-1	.	TGCAGTGCAGGAGCCCGGGACACAGGCACAGATACGCAGTATTTT	CSAGARDTGTDTQYF
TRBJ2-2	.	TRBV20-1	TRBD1	TGCAGTGCCAAGGACAGGATGGGCGGGGAGCTGTTTTTT	CSAKDRMGGELFF
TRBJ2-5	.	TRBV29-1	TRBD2	TGCAGCGTTACTAGCGTAGAGACCCAGTACTTC	CSVTSVETQYF